What follows are 32 T cell receptor beta chains derived from one specimen sequenced in a study of cytomegalovirus exposure and HLA in healthy donors. The PCR made use of 60 Vbeta and 13 Jbeta primers. Produced via immunoSEQ multiplex PCR; TCRdb's table is partial and in-frame only. The sample has about 110,000 clones, roughly 71% seen once. The source material was PBMCs. Every receptor here comes from a woman aged 70-85 years in good health and CMV-seropositive.

The CDR3 region has the DNA TGTGCCAGCAGCCGGTCCGGACAGGTTACAGATACGCAGTATTTT. It is translated as CASSRSGQVTDTQYF. This chain links TRBV4-2 with TRBJ2-3; 7 nucleotides align to TRBD1. The length of the CDR3 is 15 residues. Unmatched junction bases numbered 7, after V lost 4 bases and J lost 3 bases. The germline gives CDR1 LGHNA, CDR2 YNFKEQ.

The chain is built from TRBV5-1 and TRBJ2-7; tentatively, D is TRBD2 (6 bases). CDR1 and CDR2 (germline): SGHRS, YFSETQ. V was pared by 7 bases and J by 2 bases, with 16 bases between. The CDR3 covers 14 residues. The DNA of the CDR3 is TGCGCCAGCCGGAGGGGCAGGGAAACCTACGAGCAGTACTTC. Translation gives CASRRGRETYEQYF.

V gene TRBV27 combines with J gene TRBJ2-1, with 8 bases matching TRBD2. The V segment lost 5 bases and the J segment 4 bases; nucleotides outside the gene matches: 4. Germline lookup yields CDR1 MNHEY and CDR2 SMNVEV (reference sequence). This CDR3 has 14 residues. This chain's CDR3 is CASSPGGAYNEQFF. Written as DNA, the CDR3 is TGTGCCAGCAGTCCCGGGGGGGCTTACAATGAGCAGTTCTTC.

This clone was detected a few times. The J gene is TRBJ1-2, the V gene TRBV19; D gene uncertain. Germline-derived CDR1 and CDR2 are LNHDA and SQIVND (reference sequence). V lost 5 bases and J 4 bases, leaving 14 bases between the germline ends. This CDR3 has 14 residues. In DNA form, the CDR3 reads TGTGCCAGTAGTTCCGGCTCTGCGGGCTATGGCTACACCTTC. Translated: CASSSGSAGYGYTF. Supplemented by reference TRBV19 and TRBJ1-2, the full variable domain reads DGGITQSPKYLFRKEGQNVTLSCEQNLNHDAMYWYRQDPGQGLRLIYYSQIVNDFQKGDIAEGYSVSREKKESFPLTVTSAQKNPTAFYLCASSSGSAGYGYTFGSGTRLTVV.

This clone turned up a few times. The chain couples TRBV4-1 to TRBJ1-2; 7 positions agree with TRBD1. The CDR3 consists of 15 residues. CDR1 and CDR2 from the germline V gene are MGHRA and YSYEKL. J gave up 0 bases and V 4 bases, and 5 bases lay outside the gene matches. The CDR3 loop is CASSLGQDSNYGYTF. The CDR3 DNA follows: TGCGCCAGCAGCCTCGGACAGGATTCTAACTATGGCTACACCTTC.

This clone was detected only a few times. V gene TRBV5-1 combines with J gene TRBJ2-7; the D gene is possibly TRBD1 (7 bases). Per the germline V gene, CDR1 is SGHRS and CDR2 is YFSETQ. This CDR3 region has 14 residues. The V gene lost 0 bases and the J gene lost 6 bases, with 13 bases spanning the gap. CDR3 protein: CASSLDWGDSEQYF. The CDR3 DNA reads as TGCGCCAGCAGCTTGGATTGGGGGGACAGCGAGCAGTACTTC.

This chain links TRBV30 with TRBJ1-1; perhaps TRBD1 as D (5 bases). V lost 3 bases, J lost 8 bases, and 7 bases lay in between. Germline values: CDR1 GTSNPN, CDR2 SVGIG (reference sequence). This CDR3 region has 10 residues. CDR3 in DNA: TGTGCCTGGAGAAGACAGGAAGCTTTCTTT. Its protein product is CAWRRQEAFF.

The genes are TRBV2 and TRBJ2-2, with 7 positions matching TRBD1. The CDR3 has 15 amino acids. V was clipped by 8 bases and J by 1 base; unmatched bases: 7. Germline lookup yields CDR1 SNHLY and CDR2 FYNNEI. The CDR3 bases are TGTGCCAGCCGGACAGGTATACAGAACACCGGGGAGCTGTTTTTT. Its translation is CASRTGIQNTGELFF.

Regarding this clone: In the same sample, other DNA sequences code for this CDR3. The chain links TRBV6-5 to TRBJ2-7, with 9 bases lining up with TRBD1. V shed 6 bases and J 1 base; nucleotides not matched to a gene: 7. From germline, CDR1 is MNHEY and CDR2 SVGAGI. The CDR3 covers 15 residues. CDR3 residues: CASSSTTGGSYEQYF. In nucleotides, the CDR3 is TGTGCCAGCAGCTCCACGACAGGGGGATCCTACGAGCAGTACTTC.

The genes are TRBV7-9 and TRBJ1-6, with TRBD1 matching over 8 bases. From germline, CDR1 is SEHNR and CDR2 FQNEAQ (reference sequence). The CDR3 extends over 16 amino acids. The V segment lost 5 bases and the J segment 3 bases; nucleotides outside the gene matches: 6. The CDR3 DNA follows: TGTGCCAGCAGCCGGACAGGGTCACTCTATAATTCACCCCTCCACTTT. Its translation: CASSRTGSLYNSPLHF.

The chain links TRBV7-9 to TRBJ1-1; D perhaps matches TRBD1 (5 bases). The V and J ends lost 6 bases and 7 bases respectively, with 18 bases between them. Germline CDR1 and CDR2: SEHNR and FQNEAQ (reference sequence). The CDR3 sequence is 14 residues long. The CDR3 nucleotides are TGTGCCAGCAGGCGGGAGGTACCCCAGGGTGAAGCTTTCTTT. Translated, it gives CASRREVPQGEAFF.

The chain carries TRBV5-6 and TRBJ1-4, with D uncertain. The CDR3 is made up of 14 amino acids. The germline gives CDR1 SGHDT, CDR2 YYEEEE. The V gene lost 2 bases and the J gene lost 4 bases, with 9 bases spanning the gap. CDR3 coding DNA: TGTGCCAGCAGCTTAGCAGGCCTTAATGAAAAACTGTTTTTT. It specifies CASSLAGLNEKLFF.

CDR3 residues: CASSLLGGGPSSYEQYF. The CDR3 coding sequence is TGTGCCAGCAGCCTACTTGGGGGGGGGCCTAGCTCCTACGAGCAGTACTTC. The chain joins TRBV13 to TRBJ2-7, with TRBD2 as a possible D gene (7 bases). CDR1 and CDR2 (germline): PRHDT, FYEKMQ (reference sequence). Between the trimmed V and J ends, which lost 5 bases and 0 bases, there was a span of 20 bases. This CDR3 spans 17 amino acids.

The V and J genes are TRBV7-2 and TRBJ2-7, with TRBD2 identical over 7 bases. Germline lookup yields CDR1 SGHTA and CDR2 FQGNSA. V was clipped by 2 bases and J by 2 bases; unmatched bases: 3. The CDR3 runs to 14 residues. CDR3: CASSLSGGTYEQYF. The CDR3 DNA sequence: TGTGCCAGCAGCTTATCGGGGGGTACCTACGAGCAGTACTTC. The full variable domain, in which reference TRBV7-2 and TRBJ2-7 provide the parts outside the CDR3, is GAGVSQSPSNKVTEKGKDVELRCDPISGHTALYWYRQSLGQGLEFLIYFQGNSAPDKSGLPSDRFSAERTGGSVSTLTIQRTQQEDSAVYLCASSLSGGTYEQYFGPGTRLTVT.

Comments on this clone: A junction boundary mismatches the germline segment, possibly from a read error. Other DNA sequences of this sample code for an identical CDR3. V usage is TRBV6-1 and J usage is TRBJ1-2, with a weak D call TRBD1 (5 bases). This CDR3 region has 14 residues. Germline V gene lookup returns CDR1 MNHNS and CDR2 SASEGT. CDR3 sequence (DNA): TGTGCCAGCAGTGAAGAGGGGTCGAACTACGGCTACACCTTC. As protein: CASSEEGSNYGYTF.

The V call is TRBV5-1, the J call TRBJ2-7; perhaps TRBD2 as D (6 bases). This CDR3 is built from 17 residues. Trimming removed 5 bases from V and 2 bases from J, with 23 bases in between. Germline-derived CDR1 and CDR2 are SGHRS and YFSETQ. The CDR3 is CASRGEIHSGSTYEQYF. CDR3 nucleotide sequence: TGCGCCAGCAGAGGAGAGATACACAGCGGGTCTACCTACGAGCAGTACTTC.

The chain is built from TRBV7-2 and TRBJ1-1; 7 bases are a match to TRBD1. J was trimmed by 1 base and V by 7 bases; bases with no gene match: 6. Germline V lookup: CDR1 SGHTA, CDR2 FQGNSA. The CDR3 is 14 amino acids. The CDR3 sequence: CASTQTGKNTEAFF. CDR3 coding DNA: TGTGCCAGCACACAGACAGGGAAGAACACTGAAGCTTTCTTT.

The rearrangement uses TRBV6-5 and TRBJ1-6, with 9 bases aligning to TRBD1. Germline-derived CDR1 and CDR2 are MNHEY and SVGAGI. Trimming took 6 bases from V and 7 from J; bases not matched to a gene: 7. This CDR3 comprises 15 residues. The CDR3 loop reads CASSLTGGENSPLHF. CDR3 DNA: TGTGCCAGCAGCCTTACAGGGGGCGAGAATTCACCCCTCCACTTT.

This chain uses TRBV2 with TRBJ2-5, with 11 bases identical to TRBD2. Germline values: CDR1 SNHLY, CDR2 FYNNEI. V lost 2 bases, J lost 4 bases, and 9 bases stayed unmatched. The CDR3 sequence is 17 residues long. CDR3 sequence (DNA): TGTGCCAGCAGTGAAAAGGGCCTAGCGGGGGGCGGAGAGACCCAGTACTTC. This gives the protein CASSEKGLAGGGETQYF.

This clone was found once. The rearrangement links TRBV5-4 to TRBJ2-3; D perhaps matches TRBD1 (7 bases). Germline CDR1 reads SGHNT; CDR2 reads YYREEE (reference sequence). There are 16 residues in the CDR3. V was trimmed by 3 bases and J by 5 bases, leaving 19 bases between them. CDR3: CASSSSRRGPEDTQYF. The CDR3 DNA sequence: TGTGCCAGCAGCTCCTCCCGGAGGGGGCCGGAAGATACGCAGTATTTT.

This clone was detected a few times. The CDR3 DNA sequence: TGTGCCTGGATGAGCGGGGGCCTCGGCAATGAGCAGTTCTTC. It translates to CAWMSGGLGNEQFF. V is TRBV30 and J is TRBJ2-1; the match to TRBD2 covers 8 bases. Germline V gene lookup returns CDR1 GTSNPN and CDR2 SVGIG (reference sequence). The V segment lost 4 bases and the J segment 6 bases; nucleotides outside the gene matches: 8. This CDR3 region has 14 residues.

V gene TRBV6-5 combines with J gene TRBJ2-3; TRBD1 is a possible D gene (6 bases). CDR1 and CDR2 from the germline V gene are MNHEY and SVGAGI. This CDR3 comprises 16 residues. Trimming cost V 4 bases and J 4 bases, with 18 bases left between them. The CDR3 sequence: CASSSSGGRSADTQYF. DNA for the CDR3: TGTGCCAGCAGTTCCAGTGGGGGCCGAAGCGCAGATACGCAGTATTTT.

The J gene is TRBJ2-7, the V gene TRBV11-1, with 9 bases that match TRBD1. The CDR3 totals 13 residues. J was trimmed by 6 bases and V by 5 bases; bases with no gene match: 5. The germline gives CDR1 SGHAT, CDR2 FQDESV (reference sequence). CDR3 in amino acids: CASSLRQGGEQYF. CDR3 DNA: TGTGCCAGCAGCCTGAGACAGGGGGGCGAGCAGTACTTC.

The V and J genes are TRBV5-1 and TRBJ2-1, with TRBD2 matching 9 bases. With 4 bases clipped from V and 6 bases from J, the junction kept 8 bases outside the gene matches. Germline V gene lookup returns CDR1 SGHRS and CDR2 YFSETQ. The CDR3 has 15 amino acids. The CDR3 region is CASSGSGGPGNEQFF. The CDR3 DNA reads TGCGCCAGCAGCGGAAGCGGGGGGCCGGGCAATGAGCAGTTCTTC.

The rearrangement links TRBV13 to TRBJ1-4; 7 bases fit TRBD1. The CDR3 loop spans 16 amino acids. Germline V gene data show CDR1 as PRHDT and CDR2 as FYEKMQ (reference sequence). V gave up 2 bases and J gave up 5 bases; unmatched junction bases: 8. The CDR3 protein is CASSLTEGAENEKLFF. The CDR3 DNA reads as TGTGCCAGCAGCTTAACTGAGGGGGCCGAGAATGAAAAACTGTTTTTT.

This clone was observed once. J is TRBJ1-2 and V is TRBV30; tentative D call: TRBD1 (5 bases). Germline V gene sequence: CDR1 GTSNPN, CDR2 SVGIG (reference sequence). V lost 3 bases, J lost 4 bases, and 18 bases lay in between. The CDR3 runs to 15 residues. CDR3 in amino acids: CAWSLRQLWIYGYTF. Written as DNA, the CDR3 is TGTGCCTGGAGCTTAAGACAGCTATGGATCTATGGCTACACCTTC.

The chain has TRBV5-1 and TRBJ1-2; TRBD1 agrees at 7 bases. In germline, CDR1 is SGHRS, CDR2 YFSETQ. The CDR3 is 15 residues long. V dropped 2 bases and J dropped 4; count of bases not matched to a gene: 8. Here the CDR3 DNA reads TGCGCCAGCAGCTTATCACCGGGACAGCTCTATGGCTACACCTTC. Translating gives CASSLSPGQLYGYTF. The variable domain in full, with the rest retrieved from reference TRBV5-1 and TRBJ1-2, is KAGVTQTPRYLIKTRGQQVTLSCSPISGHRSVSWYQQTPGQGLQFLFEYFSETQRNKGNFPGRFSGRQFSNSRSEMNVSTLELGDSALYLCASSLSPGQLYGYTFGSGTRLTVV.

The rearrangement joins TRBV2 to TRBJ1-5; D might be TRBD1 (6 bases). The CDR3 sequence is 14 residues long. Germline V gene lookup returns CDR1 SNHLY and CDR2 FYNNEI. V was cut by 7 bases and J by 4 bases, with 14 bases left in between. CDR3 protein: CASNTGRGNQPQHF. The CDR3 coding sequence is TGTGCCAGCAACACGGGCAGGGGAAATCAGCCCCAGCATTTT.

CDR3 bases: TGTGCCAGCAGTTCCGCGGGGCTTAACACCGGGGAGCTGTTTTTT. As protein: CASSSAGLNTGELFF. This chain links TRBV2 with TRBJ2-2; possible D gene TRBD2, 6 bases. The germline CDR1 and CDR2 sequences are SNHLY and FYNNEI. The CDR3 totals 15 residues. Trimming took 5 bases from V and 2 from J, leaving 12 bases between them.

The genes are TRBV29-1 and TRBJ2-1; 15 nucleotides line up with TRBD2. The CDR3 length is 13 residues. The V segment lost 7 bases and the J segment 14 bases; nucleotides outside the gene matches: 9. The germline CDR1 and CDR2 sequences are SQVTM and ANQGSEA. In nucleotides, the CDR3 is TGCAGCGGAAGGACTAGCGGGGGGGCCCTGGAGTTCTTC. This translates into CSGRTSGGALEFF.

The chain joins TRBV14 to TRBJ1-6, with a weak D call TRBD1 (5 bases). V shed 8 bases and J shed 4 bases, with 12 bases lying between them. Per germline, CDR1 SGHDN and CDR2 FVKESK. CDR3 length: 14 residues. Written as DNA, the CDR3 is TGTGCCAGCGACTTCGGGGGATATAATTCACCCCTCCACTTT. It encodes CASDFGGYNSPLHF.

This chain uses TRBV6-5 with TRBJ2-3, with a possible D match to TRBD2 (7 bases). The CDR3 is 15 amino acids. The germline gives CDR1 MNHEY, CDR2 SVGAGI. V lost 6 bases, J lost 2 bases, and 15 bases lay in between. CDR3 DNA sequence: TGTGCCAGCAGCCCGGGGGGCGTATTCACAGATACGCAGTATTTT. Its protein is CASSPGGVFTDTQYF.